The text below deals with one TCR beta chain. This sample is drawn from a study of control samples from healthy donors and cancer patients. TCRdb keeps only in-frame clones here, not all; method: immunoSEQ multiplex PCR. The sample includes approximately 85,000 clones, 70% to 90% of them seen just once. V lost 2 bases and J lost 2, with 16 bases in between. The germline V gene has CDR1 SGHVS and CDR2 FQNEAQ. The CDR3 totals 17 residues. This chain joins TRBV7-8 and TRBJ1-5, with D tentatively TRBD1 (5 bases). This clonotype was obtained from a woman aged 55-75 years in good health. Sequencing was carried out using blood. CDR3: CASSLSIGGGGNQPQHF. For the CDR3, the DNA is TGTGCCAGCAGCTTATCCATCGGGGGGGGAGGCAATCAGCCCCAGCATTTT. Supplemented by reference TRBV7-8 and TRBJ1-5, the full variable domain reads GAGVSQSPRYKVAKRGQDVALRCDPISGHVSLFWYQQALGQGPEFLTYFQNEAQLDKSGLPSDRFFAERPEGSVSTLKIQRTQQEDSAVYLCASSLSIGGGGNQPQHFGDGTRLSIL.